This T cell receptor (beta chain) stems from a study of T cells after yellow fever vaccination. Regarding the study as a whole: Clones that expanded after primary vaccination mostly reappeared after the booster (roughly 96% CD4, about 89% CD8).

Details on this clonotype: Its antigen is undetermined.

Via MiXCR, TCRdb re-called the 5' RACE reads, giving one row per CDR3 protein. The sample lists some 340,000 distinct CDR3 sequences, around 11% occurring once. The germline gives CDR1 LNHDA, CDR2 SQIVND (reference sequence). The CDR3 extends over 17 amino acids. V was pared by 3 bases and J by 2 bases, with 11 bases of the junction left unmatched. The chain combines TRBV19 with TRBJ2-5, with TRBD2 matching over 8 bases. This specimen was CD4+ T cells sorted from PBMCs, taken 45 days after the yellow fever booster vaccination. The origin of this receptor is a man aged 18 to 30 who received the YFV17D yellow fever vaccine. The CDR3 DNA sequence: TGTGCCAGTAGTATGCTCCTAGCGGGCCGCTTACAAGAGACCCAGTACTTC. This sequence encodes CASSMLLAGRLQETQYF.